The rows below give T cell receptor beta chains drawn from one sample of a study of cytomegalovirus exposure and HLA in healthy donors. The repertoire was sequenced with immunoSEQ multiplex PCR; TCRdb's copy has only in-frame clones and lacks some. The table has over 150,000 clones, around 88% seen once; the top ten hold 0.85%. Sequenced input: PBMCs. All receptors derive from a woman in her 30s in good health and CMV-seronegative. Each CDR3 is given with its conserved first and last residue. Each record gives: clone size, D gene, V gene, J gene, CDR3 DNA, CDR3 protein. A D gene is named only where the DNA matches it firmly. Not all rows give a size; the values are once, few, many and, for expanded clones, a class.

NA	TRBD1	TRBV25-1	TRBJ1-4	TGTGCCAGCAGACAAGGGACAGGTAGAAATGAAAAACTGTTTTTT	CASRQGTGRNEKLFF
NA	NA	TRBV2	TRBJ2-7	TGTGCCAGTGGGGGCGGAGGATTCTCCTACGAGCAGTACTTC	CASGGGGFSYEQYF
NA	NA	TRBV28	TRBJ2-1	TGTGCCAGCAGTACTCCTAGCCGGAGCGGCAATGAGCAGTTCTTC	CASSTPSRSGNEQFF
NA	NA	TRBV30	TRBJ2-7	TGTGCCTGGAGACAGGAGTACGAGCAGTACTTC	CAWRQEYEQYF
NA	TRBD1	TRBV16	TRBJ1-2	TGTGCCAGCAGCCAAAGCGGATTGACAGGGGGCTTTAATGGCTACACCTTC	CASSQSGLTGGFNGYTF
NA	NA	TRBV19	TRBJ2-5	TGTGCCAGTAGCAAAGACAGACTTCTCCAAGAGACCCAGTACTTC	CASSKDRLLQETQYF
NA	NA	TRBV11-3	TRBJ1-1	TGTGCCAGCAGCTGGGGCGGGAACACTGAAGCTTTCTTT	CASSWGGNTEAFF
once	TRBD1	TRBV6-6	TRBJ1-2	TGTGCCAGCAGTACGGGACAGCATGGCTACACCTTC	CASSTGQHGYTF
NA	NA	TRBV6-1	TRBJ2-7	TGTGCCAGCAGTGAAGCTGGTGGGGGCCATAGCTCCTACGAGCAGTACTTC	CASSEAGGGHSSYEQYF
NA	TRBD2	TRBV11-2	TRBJ2-7	TGTGCCAGCAGCTTCTCCGGGGGGAACTACGAGCAGTACTTC	CASSFSGGNYEQYF
once	NA	TRBV5-1	TRBJ2-3	TGCGCCAGCAGCTTGGGTCAGTCCTTGGATACGCAGTATTTT	CASSLGQSLDTQYF
NA	TRBD2	TRBV6-5	TRBJ2-7	TGTGCCAGCAGGGTCTATAGCGGGGGGGCGGGCGAGCAGTACTTC	CASRVYSGGAGEQYF
NA	TRBD2	TRBV27	TRBJ2-2	TGTGCCAGCAGCCGAGTGCCGGGACTAGCGGGAGGGGGCGGGGAGCTGTTTTTT	CASSRVPGLAGGGGELFF
once	NA	TRBV2	TRBJ2-1	TGTGCCAGCAGACCCACAGGGCAGGATGAGCAGTTCTTC	CASRPTGQDEQFF
NA	NA	TRBV19	TRBJ2-1	TGTGCCAGTACCCAGGGGGCTAGCGGTCTCAATGAGCAGTTCTTC	CASTQGASGLNEQFF
few	NA	TRBV20-1	TRBJ2-5	TGCAGTGCCTACAGGAAAGAGACCCAGTACTTC	CSAYRKETQYF